Only one count was recorded for the clone carrying this T cell receptor (beta chain). Its target is not known. The data stem from a study of cytomegalovirus exposure and HLA in healthy donors. The study's findings and limits: Researchers catalogued approximately 170 TCR beta chains as cytomegalovirus-associated. It was shown in a later analysis that HLA-associated TCR beta chains were more clonally expanded than other, equally common chains.

13 Jbeta primers and 60 Vbeta primers were used for the PCR. The table came from immunoSEQ multiplex PCR; TCRdb's copy has only in-frame clones and leaves some out. The data hold about 140,000 clones, with less than 80% observed a single time. Although they were nominally healthy when sampled, donors likely had unrecorded immune exposures. V was cut by 4 bases and J by 5 bases, with 18 bases left in between. CDR3 length equals 15 residues. Per germline, CDR1 SGHRS and CDR2 YFSETQ. The V gene is TRBV5-1, the J gene TRBJ2-5; D uncertain. The material sequenced was PBMCs. This sequence was found in a female donor in good health and CMV-seropositive. CDR3 nucleotide sequence: TGCGCCAGCAGCCCCACCCGCGCGTTTTTGGAGACCCAGTACTTC. Its translation: CASSPTRAFLETQYF.